A selection of T cell receptor beta chains follows, all from one sample in a study of blood T cell repertoires in COVID-19. Repertoires were generated with immunoSEQ multiplex PCR, while TCRdb's copy carries only in-frame clones and drops some. The sample lists 220,000 or so clones; around 80% were seen once. Material: peripheral blood. These TCRs come from a woman older than 75 with acute or convalescent COVID-19. Both conserved end residues are part of each CDR3. A D gene is named only where the DNA matches it firmly. Some rows have no size entry. The others give once, few or many, or a class for an expanded clone.

CDR3 protein	CDR3 DNA	clone size	D gene	J gene	V gene
CASSSPVRGSGEKLFF	TGTGCCAGCAGCTCGCCCGTCAGGGGAAGTGGTGAAAAACTGTTTTTT	NA	NA	TRBJ1-4	TRBV5-6
CASSVTGTGSSGANVLTF	TGTGCCAGCAGTGTCACCGGGACAGGCTCATCTGGGGCCAACGTCCTGACTTTC	NA	TRBD1	TRBJ2-6	TRBV6-1
CASRYGGASYNEQFF	TGTGCCAGCAGGTACGGGGGGGCATCCTACAATGAGCAGTTCTTC	NA	TRBD2	TRBJ2-1	TRBV6-2/TRBV6-3
CASSLDLAGVYNEQFF	TGCGCCAGCAGCTTGGATCTAGCGGGAGTTTACAATGAGCAGTTCTTC	NA	TRBD2	TRBJ2-1	TRBV5-1
CASSQTGSSTDTQYF	TGTGCCAGCAGTCAGACAGGGTCAAGTACAGATACGCAGTATTTT	NA	TRBD1	TRBJ2-3	TRBV6-2/TRBV6-3
CASNLSGANYGYTF	TGTGCCAGCAACCTCTCCGGAGCTAACTATGGCTACACCTTC	NA	NA	TRBJ1-2	TRBV2
CASSLGGHPGGYTF	TGTGCCAGCAGCTTGGGGGGGCATCCGGGTGGCTACACCTTC	NA	NA	TRBJ1-2	TRBV5-4
CASSFSGTSEQFF	TGTGCCAGCAGCTTTTCAGGGACAAGTGAGCAGTTCTTC	NA	NA	TRBJ2-1	TRBV5-4
CASSGLTNQPQHF	TGTGCCAGCAGCGGACTTACAAATCAGCCCCAGCATTTT	NA	NA	TRBJ1-5	TRBV6-5
CASSIVGAVPNTEAFF	TGTGCCAGTAGTATAGTAGGGGCAGTACCGAACACTGAAGCTTTCTTT	NA	NA	TRBJ1-1	TRBV19
CASSLAGDSYGYTF	TGTGCCAGCAGCTTGGCAGGGGATAGCTATGGCTACACCTTC	NA	NA	TRBJ1-2	TRBV5-5
CASSRLGGQDQVYGYTF	TGTGCCAGCAGTCGCCTGGGAGGTCAGGATCAGGTCTATGGCTACACCTTC	NA	NA	TRBJ1-2	TRBV6-2/TRBV6-3
CASSPRQGGENIQYF	TGCGCCAGCAGCCCCCGACAGGGAGGTGAAAACATTCAGTACTTC	NA	NA	TRBJ2-4	TRBV5-1
CASSYSWAAGELFF	TGTGCCAGCAGTTACTCGTGGGCTGCCGGGGAGCTGTTTTTT	NA	NA	TRBJ2-2	TRBV6-5
CASSQTGTGAFF	TGCGCCAGCAGCCAGACCGGGACTGGGGCTTTCTTT	NA	NA	TRBJ1-1	TRBV4-1
CASSYGLLADLQETQYF	TGTGCCAGCAGTTACGGACTACTAGCAGACCTTCAAGAGACCCAGTACTTC	few	NA	TRBJ2-5	TRBV6-2/TRBV6-3
CSVEENRGETQYF	TGCAGCGTTGAAGAGAACAGGGGGGAGACCCAGTACTTC	once	TRBD1	TRBJ2-5	TRBV29-1
CASSLGAAYLYEQYF	TGTGCCAGCAGCTTGGGGGCAGCTTACCTATACGAGCAGTACTTC	NA	NA	TRBJ2-7	TRBV5-6
CASSEPIQGRSGELFF	TGTGCCAGCAGCGAACCAATACAGGGGAGGAGCGGGGAGCTGTTTTTT	NA	NA	TRBJ2-2	TRBV11-2
CASSPSLTRGTGNTF	TGTGCCAGCAGCCCCAGTCTTACGCGCGGTACGGGGAACACCTTC	NA	NA	TRBJ1-2	TRBV6-2/TRBV6-3
CASSLARDGSAKFF	TGTGCCAGCAGCTTAGCGCGTGACGGGTCCGCGAAGTTCTTC	NA	NA	TRBJ2-1	TRBV7-2
CASSRATGGLSYEQYF	TGTGCCAGCAGCCGAGCGACAGGAGGACTCTCCTACGAGCAGTACTTC	NA	NA	TRBJ2-7	TRBV5-6
CASSRDRVSSPLHF	TGTGCCAGCAGTCGGGACAGGGTTTCTTCACCCCTCCACTTT	NA	TRBD1	TRBJ1-6	TRBV2
CASSLARTSGRASNEQFF	TGCGCCAGCAGCTTGGCCCGGACTAGCGGGAGGGCCAGTAATGAGCAGTTCTTC	once	TRBD2	TRBJ2-1	TRBV5-1
CASSPDYERGGLTQYF	TGTGCCAGCAGCCCCGACTATGAGCGGGGGGGCCTAACGCAGTATTTT	once	TRBD2	TRBJ2-3	TRBV7-8
CATSRPGQGNAQPQHF	TGTGCCACCAGCAGGCCGGGACAGGGGAATGCGCAGCCCCAGCATTTT	NA	TRBD1	TRBJ1-5	TRBV15